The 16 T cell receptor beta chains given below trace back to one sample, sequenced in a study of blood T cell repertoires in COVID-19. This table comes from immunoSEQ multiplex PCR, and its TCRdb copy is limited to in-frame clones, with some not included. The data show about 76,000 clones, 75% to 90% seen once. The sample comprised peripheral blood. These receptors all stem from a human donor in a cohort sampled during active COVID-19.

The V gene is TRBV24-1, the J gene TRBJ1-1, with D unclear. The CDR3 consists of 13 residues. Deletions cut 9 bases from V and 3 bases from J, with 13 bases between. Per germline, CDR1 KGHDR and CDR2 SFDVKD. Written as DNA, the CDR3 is TGTGCCACCTCGGGGTCGACCTACACTGAAGCTTTCTTT. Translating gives CATSGSTYTEAFF.

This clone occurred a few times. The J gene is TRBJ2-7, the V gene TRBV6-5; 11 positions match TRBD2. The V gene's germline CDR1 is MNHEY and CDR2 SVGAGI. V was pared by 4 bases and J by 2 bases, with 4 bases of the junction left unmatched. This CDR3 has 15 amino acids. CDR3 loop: CASSLTSGVPYEQYF. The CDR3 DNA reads TGTGCCAGCAGTTTGACTAGCGGGGTCCCCTACGAGCAGTACTTC.

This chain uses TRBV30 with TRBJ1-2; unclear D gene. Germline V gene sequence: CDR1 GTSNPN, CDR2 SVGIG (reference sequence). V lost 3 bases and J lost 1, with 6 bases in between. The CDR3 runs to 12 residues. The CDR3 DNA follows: TGTGCCTGGAGCCCCCTTAACTATGGCTACACCTTC. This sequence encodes CAWSPLNYGYTF. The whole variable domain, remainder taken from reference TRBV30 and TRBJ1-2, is SQTIHQWPATLVQPVGSPLSLECTVEGTSNPNLYWYRQAAGRGLQLLFYSVGIGQISSEVPQNLSASRPQDRQFILSSKKLLLSDSGFYLCAWSPLNYGYTFGSGTRLTVV.

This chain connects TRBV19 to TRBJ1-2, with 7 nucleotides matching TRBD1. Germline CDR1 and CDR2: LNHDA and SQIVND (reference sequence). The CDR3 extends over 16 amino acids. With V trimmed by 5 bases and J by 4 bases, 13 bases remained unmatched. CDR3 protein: CASSLPGTEAPYGYTF. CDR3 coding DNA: TGTGCCAGTAGTCTCCCCGGGACAGAGGCTCCCTATGGCTACACCTTC.

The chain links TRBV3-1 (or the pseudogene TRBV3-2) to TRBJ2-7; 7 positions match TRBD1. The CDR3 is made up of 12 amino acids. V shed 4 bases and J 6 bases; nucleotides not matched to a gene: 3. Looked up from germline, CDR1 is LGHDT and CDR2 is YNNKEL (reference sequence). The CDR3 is CASSLGTVEQYF. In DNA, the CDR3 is TGTGCCAGCAGCCTAGGGACAGTCGAGCAGTACTTC.

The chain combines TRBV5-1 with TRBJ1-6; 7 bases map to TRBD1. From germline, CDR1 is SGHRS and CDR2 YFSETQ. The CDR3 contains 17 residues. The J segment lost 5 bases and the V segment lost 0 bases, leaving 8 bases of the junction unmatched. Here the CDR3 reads CASSLVGQTPNNSPLHF. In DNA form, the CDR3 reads TGCGCCAGCAGCTTGGTGGGACAGACCCCGAATAATTCACCCCTCCACTTT.

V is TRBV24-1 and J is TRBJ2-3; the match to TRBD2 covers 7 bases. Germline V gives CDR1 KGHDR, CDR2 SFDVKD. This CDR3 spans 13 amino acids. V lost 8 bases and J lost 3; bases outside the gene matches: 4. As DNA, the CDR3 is TGTGCCACCACAGCGGGGTGGACAGATACGCAGTATTTT. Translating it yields CATTAGWTDTQYF.

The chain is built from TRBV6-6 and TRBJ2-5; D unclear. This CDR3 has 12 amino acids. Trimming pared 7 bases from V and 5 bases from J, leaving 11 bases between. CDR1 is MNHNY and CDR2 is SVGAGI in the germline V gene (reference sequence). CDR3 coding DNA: TGTGCCAGCACCACCCAGATGGAGACCCAGTACTTC. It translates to CASTTQMETQYF.

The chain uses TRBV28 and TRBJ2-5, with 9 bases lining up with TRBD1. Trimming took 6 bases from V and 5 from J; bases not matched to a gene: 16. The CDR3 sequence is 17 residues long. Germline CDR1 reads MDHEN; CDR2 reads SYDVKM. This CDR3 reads CASSLYQGQGRQETQYF. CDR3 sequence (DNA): TGTGCCAGCAGCCTTTACCAGGGACAGGGTAGGCAGGAGACCCAGTACTTC.

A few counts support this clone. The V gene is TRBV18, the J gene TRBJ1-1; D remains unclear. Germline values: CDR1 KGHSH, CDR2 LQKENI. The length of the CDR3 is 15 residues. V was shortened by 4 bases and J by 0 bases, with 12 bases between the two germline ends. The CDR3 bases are TGTGCCAGCTCACTCACCAGCGGGGTGAACACTGAAGCTTTCTTT. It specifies CASSLTSGVNTEAFF.

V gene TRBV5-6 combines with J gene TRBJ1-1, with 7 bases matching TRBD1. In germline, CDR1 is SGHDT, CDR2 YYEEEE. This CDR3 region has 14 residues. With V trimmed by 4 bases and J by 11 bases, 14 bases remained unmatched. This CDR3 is CASSNRQGGSLAFF. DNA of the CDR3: TGTGCCAGCAGCAATCGACAGGGAGGATCGTTGGCTTTCTTT.

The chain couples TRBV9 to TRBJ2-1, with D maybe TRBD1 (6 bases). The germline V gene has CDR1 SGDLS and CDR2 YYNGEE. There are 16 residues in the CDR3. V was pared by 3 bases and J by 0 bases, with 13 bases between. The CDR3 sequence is CASSARGVGSYNEQFF. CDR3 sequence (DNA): TGTGCCAGCAGCGCCAGGGGTGTAGGCTCCTACAATGAGCAGTTCTTC.

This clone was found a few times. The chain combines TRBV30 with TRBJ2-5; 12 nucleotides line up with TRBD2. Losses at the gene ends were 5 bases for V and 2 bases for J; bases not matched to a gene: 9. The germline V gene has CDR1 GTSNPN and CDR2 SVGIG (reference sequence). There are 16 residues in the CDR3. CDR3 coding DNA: TGTGCCTGGTCGTCCCCGGGGACTAGCGGGCAAGAGACCCAGTACTTC. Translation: CAWSSPGTSGQETQYF.

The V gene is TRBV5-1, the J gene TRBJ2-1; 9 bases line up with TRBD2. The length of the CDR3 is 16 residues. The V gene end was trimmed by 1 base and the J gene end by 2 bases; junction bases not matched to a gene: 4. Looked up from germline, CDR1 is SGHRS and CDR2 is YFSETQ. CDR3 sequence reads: CASSLWRGGTYNEQFF. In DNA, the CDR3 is TGCGCCAGCAGCTTGTGGCGGGGGGGAACCTACAATGAGCAGTTCTTC.

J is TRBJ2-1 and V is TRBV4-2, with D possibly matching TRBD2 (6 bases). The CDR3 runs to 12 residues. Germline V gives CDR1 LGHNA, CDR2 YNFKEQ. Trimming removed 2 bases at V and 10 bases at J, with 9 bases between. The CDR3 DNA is TGTGCCAGCAGCCAACCAGGGAGGGAGCAGTTCTTC. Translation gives CASSQPGREQFF.

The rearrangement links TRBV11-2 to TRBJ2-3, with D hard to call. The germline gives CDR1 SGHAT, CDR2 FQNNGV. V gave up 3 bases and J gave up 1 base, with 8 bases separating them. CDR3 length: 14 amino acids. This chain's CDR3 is CASSFSRRTDTQYF. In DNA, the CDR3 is TGTGCCAGCAGCTTTAGCCGCCGCACAGATACGCAGTATTTT.